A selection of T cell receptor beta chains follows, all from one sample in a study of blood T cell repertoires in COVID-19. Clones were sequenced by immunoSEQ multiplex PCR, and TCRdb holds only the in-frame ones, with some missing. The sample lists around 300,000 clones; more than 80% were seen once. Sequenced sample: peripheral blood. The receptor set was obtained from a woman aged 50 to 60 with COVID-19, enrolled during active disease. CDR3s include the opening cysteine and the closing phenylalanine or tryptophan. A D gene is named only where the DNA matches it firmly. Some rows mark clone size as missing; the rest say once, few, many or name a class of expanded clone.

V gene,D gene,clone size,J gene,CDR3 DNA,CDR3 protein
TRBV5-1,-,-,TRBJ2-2,TGCGCCAGCAGCTTGGGGGCAAACACCGGGGAGCTGTTTTTT,CASSLGANTGELFF
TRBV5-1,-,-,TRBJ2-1,TGCGCCAGCAGCTTAGCTATGAGCTCCTACAATGAGCAGTTCTTC,CASSLAMSSYNEQFF
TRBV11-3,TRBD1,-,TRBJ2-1,TGTGCCAGCAGCCTCGGACAGGGGGCTACGGATGAGCAGTTCTTC,CASSLGQGATDEQFF
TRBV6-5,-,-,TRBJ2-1,TGTGCCATCCCCCGGGGCGGGACGGGCAATGAGCAGTTCTTC,CAIPRGGTGNEQFF
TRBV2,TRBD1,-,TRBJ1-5,TGTGCCAGCAGTGAAGCGGGCAGGGGGTATGTCAATCAGCCCCAGCATTTT,CASSEAGRGYVNQPQHF
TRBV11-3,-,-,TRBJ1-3,TGTGCCAGCAGCTTAGGCACCAGGGCCTCTGGAAACACCATATATTTT,CASSLGTRASGNTIYF
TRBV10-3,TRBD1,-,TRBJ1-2,TGTGCCATCAGTGCGGACAGGGGTAACTATGGCTACACCTTC,CAISADRGNYGYTF
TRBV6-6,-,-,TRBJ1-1,TGTGCCAGCAGTTACTTACAGGTAAACACTGAAGCTTTCTTT,CASSYLQVNTEAFF
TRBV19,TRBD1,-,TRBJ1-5,TGTGCCAGTACGGGGAGACAGGGGGGCAATCAGCCCCAGCATTTT,CASTGRQGGNQPQHF
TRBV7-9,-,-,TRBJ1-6,TGTGCCAGCAGCTTAGGGAGGGAATCACCCCTCCACTTT,CASSLGRESPLHF
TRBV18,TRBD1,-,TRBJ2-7,TGTGCCAGCTCACCGTTGGGACAGGGGTTTGGCGAGCAGTACTTC,CASSPLGQGFGEQYF
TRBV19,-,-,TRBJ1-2,TGTGCCAGTAGTAAGACAGGCGATTACTATGGCTACACCTTC,CASSKTGDYYGYTF
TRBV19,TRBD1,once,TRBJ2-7,TGTGCCAGTAGTATAGGAACAGGGGGATACTACGAGCAGTACTTC,CASSIGTGGYYEQYF
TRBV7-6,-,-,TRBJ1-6,TGTGCCAGCAGCTTAGTCGGCCAGGGTAATTCACCCCTCCACTTT,CASSLVGQGNSPLHF
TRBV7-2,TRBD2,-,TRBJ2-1,TGTGCCAGCAGCTCTAGCGGCTATGGGCATGAGCAGTTCTTC,CASSSSGYGHEQFF
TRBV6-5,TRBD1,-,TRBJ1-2,TGTGCCAGCGCCAGGGGGCAAGGGGGCTACACCTTC,CASARGQGGYTF
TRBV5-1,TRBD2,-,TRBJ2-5,TGCGCCAGCAGCTACCGACTAGCGGGACAAGAGACCCAGTACTTC,CASSYRLAGQETQYF
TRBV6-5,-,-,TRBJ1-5,TGTGCCAGCGAGGGTAGCAATCAGCCCCAGCATTTT,CASEGSNQPQHF
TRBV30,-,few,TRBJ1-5,TGTGCCTGGAGTGTACAAGGCAATCAGCCCCAGCATTTT,CAWSVQGNQPQHF
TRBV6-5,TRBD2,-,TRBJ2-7,TGTGCCGGAACTAGCGGGACAACCTACGAGCAGTACTTC,CAGTSGTTYEQYF
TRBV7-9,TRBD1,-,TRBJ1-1,TGTGCCAGCAGACCAACAGGGGGATGGACTGAAGCTTTCTTT,CASRPTGGWTEAFF
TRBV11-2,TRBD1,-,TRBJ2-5,TGTGCCAGCAGCTTAGATGGAAAGGGGGCAAGGGAGACCCAGTACTTC,CASSLDGKGARETQYF
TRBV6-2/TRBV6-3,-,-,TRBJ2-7,TGTGCCAGCAGCCCCGCGCGCGAGCAGTACTTC,CASSPAREQYF
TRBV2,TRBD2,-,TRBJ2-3,TGTGCCAGCAGCGGACTAGCGGGAGGGGCAGATACGCAGTATTTT,CASSGLAGGADTQYF
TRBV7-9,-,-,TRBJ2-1,TGTGCCAGCAGCTCTCCACCCACGACTCCCTCCTACAATGAGCAGTTCTTC,CASSSPPTTPSYNEQFF
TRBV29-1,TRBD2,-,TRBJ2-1,TGCAGCGTTTTCTCGCCGGGACTAGCGGGATCCAATGAGCAGTTCTTC,CSVFSPGLAGSNEQFF
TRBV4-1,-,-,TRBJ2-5,TGCGCCAGCAGCCAAGATAAGATTGTGGGCACCAACAGGGAGACCCAGTACTTC,CASSQDKIVGTNRETQYF
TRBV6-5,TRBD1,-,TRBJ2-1,TGTGCCAGCAGGGAGGGACAGGGGAGAATCAATGAGCAGTTCTTC,CASREGQGRINEQFF
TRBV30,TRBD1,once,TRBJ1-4,TGTGCCTGGGGGACCGGGACAGGTAATGAAAAACTGTTTTTT,CAWGTGTGNEKLFF
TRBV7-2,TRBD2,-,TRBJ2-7,TGTGCCAGCAGCCCTCCATGGGGGGGCTACGAGCAGTACTTC,CASSPPWGGYEQYF
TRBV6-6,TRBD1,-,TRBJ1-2,TGTGCCAGCAGTCCCCTACAGGGGAACTATGGCTACACCTTC,CASSPLQGNYGYTF
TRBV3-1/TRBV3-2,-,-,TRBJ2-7,TGTGCCAGCAGCCAAACGACAGATCGCGAGCAGTACTTC,CASSQTTDREQYF
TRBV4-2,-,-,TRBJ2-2,TGTGCCAGCAGCCAAGTTGGCCCACCATACACCGGGGAGCTGTTTTTT,CASSQVGPPYTGELFF
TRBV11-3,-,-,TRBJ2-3,TGTGCCAGCAGCTTCCTGCCAGTCCTGCAGTATTTT,CASSFLPVLQYF
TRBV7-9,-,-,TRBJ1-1,TGTGCCAGCAGCTTCCCAGGGGCCACTGAAGCTTTCTTT,CASSFPGATEAFF
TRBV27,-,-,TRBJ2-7,TGTGCCAGCAGGACGACAGGTTACTACGAGCAGTACTTC,CASRTTGYYEQYF
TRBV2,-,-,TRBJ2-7,TGTGCCAGCAGCGTCTACGAGCAGTACTTC,CASSVYEQYF
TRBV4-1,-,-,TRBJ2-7,TGCGCCAGCAGCCAAGATCAAGGACTTTGGACGAACGAGCAGTACTTC,CASSQDQGLWTNEQYF
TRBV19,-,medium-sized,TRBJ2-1,TGTGCCAGTAGCGCCGTGGCGGGCCCTTACAATGAGCAGTTCTTC,CASSAVAGPYNEQFF
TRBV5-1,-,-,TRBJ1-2,TGCGCCAGCAGCCCAGATGGGAGTAGTTCCGGTGGCTACACCTTC,CASSPDGSSSGGYTF
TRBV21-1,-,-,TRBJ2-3,TGTGCCAGCAGCAAAGGACCAGGGGGAATAGATACGCAGTATTTT,CASSKGPGGIDTQYF
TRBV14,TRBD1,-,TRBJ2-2,TGTGCCAGCAGCCTTCTGGGACAGAGGAACACCGGGGAGCTGTTTTTT,CASSLLGQRNTGELFF
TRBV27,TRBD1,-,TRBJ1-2,TGTGCCAGCAGCCCTACCCCCGGGACAGGGCATTCTAACTATGGCTACACCTTC,CASSPTPGTGHSNYGYTF
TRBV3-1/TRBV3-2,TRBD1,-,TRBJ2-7,TGTGCCAGCAGCGGTCCAGAGGACAGGTCCGCCTACGAGCAGTACTTC,CASSGPEDRSAYEQYF
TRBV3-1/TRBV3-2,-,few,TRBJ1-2,TGTGCCAGCAGCCCGAGGGGGTTTAACTATGGCTACACCTTC,CASSPRGFNYGYTF
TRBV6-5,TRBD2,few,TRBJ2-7,TGTGCCAGCAGTTACTCACAAGCGGGAGTGCAGTCCGAGCAGTACTTC,CASSYSQAGVQSEQYF
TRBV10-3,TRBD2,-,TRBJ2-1,TGTGCCATCAGTGAGGGGACTAGCGGGAGGGGTAATGAGCAGTTCTTC,CAISEGTSGRGNEQFF